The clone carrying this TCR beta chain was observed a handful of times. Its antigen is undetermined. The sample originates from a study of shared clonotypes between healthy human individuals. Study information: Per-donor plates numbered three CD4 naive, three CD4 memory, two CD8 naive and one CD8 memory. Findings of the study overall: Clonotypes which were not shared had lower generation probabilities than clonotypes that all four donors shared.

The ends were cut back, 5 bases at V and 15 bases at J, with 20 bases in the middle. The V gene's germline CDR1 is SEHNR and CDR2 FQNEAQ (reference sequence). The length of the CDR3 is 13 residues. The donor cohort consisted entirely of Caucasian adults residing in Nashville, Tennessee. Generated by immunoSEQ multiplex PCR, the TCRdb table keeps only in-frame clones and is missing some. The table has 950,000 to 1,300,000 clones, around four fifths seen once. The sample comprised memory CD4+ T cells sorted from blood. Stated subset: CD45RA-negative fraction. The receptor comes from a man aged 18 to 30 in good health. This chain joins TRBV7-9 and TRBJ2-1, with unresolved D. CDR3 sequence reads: CASSPRPELKWFF. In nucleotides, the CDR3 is TGTGCCAGCAGCCCCAGGCCGGAACTTAAATGGTTCTTC.